The clone carrying this T cell receptor beta chain was recorded a few times. Its antigen is not identified. The CDR3 covers 11 residues. V shed 5 bases, J shed 8 bases, and the junction held 5 bases outside the gene matches. Per the germline V gene, CDR1 is DFQATT and CDR2 is SNEGSKA (reference sequence). This record belongs to a study of post-analysis software for immune sequencing data. The study, taken as a whole, reports: TRBV5-6, TRBV5-1 and TRBV20-1 belonged to a set of a handful of TRBV segments that were more frequent in patients than controls.

Unique molecular identifiers featured in each of the TCR beta cDNA libraries. In TCRdb, the PCR reads were re-called with MiXCR into one record per CDR3 protein. The sample shows about 620,000 distinct CDR3 sequences, about 40% of them seen only once. The chain joins TRBV20-1 to TRBJ1-1; TRBD1 agrees at 7 bases. The receptor's source is a girl between 10 and 17 years old with multiple sclerosis. The sample comprised blood. CDR3 amino acids: CSAAPTGEAFF. The CDR3 DNA follows: TGCAGTGCTGCCCCGACAGGGGAAGCTTTCTTT.